This T cell receptor (beta chain) was retrieved from a study of shared clonotypes between healthy human individuals. Turning to the study itself: Every donor yielded three CD4 naive, three CD4 memory, two CD8 naive and one CD8 memory plate.

The repertoire was sequenced with immunoSEQ multiplex PCR; TCRdb's copy has only in-frame clones and lacks some. This table holds 2 million to 2.5 million clones, 93% found once. About this clone itself: The target antigen is unknown.

Donors were healthy HIV-negative adults without recently reported acute infections or vaccinations. Study-wide findings and caveats: Some naive CD4 clonotypes, around 5%, turned up in common across several donors.

The sequenced sample consisted of naive CD4+ T cells from PBMCs. Described subset: CD45RA+ positively selected. The receptor's source is a young man in good health. Some clones in this sample may be carry-over from other donors' samples.

CDR3 nucleotides: TGTGCCAGCAGTTATCCCGGACGTAACTATGGCTACACCTTC. This encodes CASSYPGRNYGYTF. The chain links TRBV28 to TRBJ1-2; D ambiguous. CDR3 length: 14 amino acids. From germline, CDR1 is MDHEN and CDR2 SYDVKM. The V end was cut by 4 bases, the J end by 1 base, with 10 bases between.